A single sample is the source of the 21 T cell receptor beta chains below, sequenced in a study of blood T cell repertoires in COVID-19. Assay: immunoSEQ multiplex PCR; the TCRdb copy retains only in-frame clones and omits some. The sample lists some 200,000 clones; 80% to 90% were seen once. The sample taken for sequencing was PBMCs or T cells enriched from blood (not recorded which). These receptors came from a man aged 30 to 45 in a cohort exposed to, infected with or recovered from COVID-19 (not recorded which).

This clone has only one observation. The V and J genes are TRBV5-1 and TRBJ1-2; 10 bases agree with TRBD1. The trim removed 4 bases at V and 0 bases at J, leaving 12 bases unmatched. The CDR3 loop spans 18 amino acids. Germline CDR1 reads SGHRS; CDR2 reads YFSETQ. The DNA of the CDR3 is TGCGCCAGCAGCCAAAGAAGGGGGACAGGGGCGCCTAACTATGGCTACACCTTC. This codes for CASSQRRGTGAPNYGYTF. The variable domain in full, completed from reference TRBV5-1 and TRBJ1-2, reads KAGVTQTPRYLIKTRGQQVTLSCSPISGHRSVSWYQQTPGQGLQFLFEYFSETQRNKGNFPGRFSGRQFSNSRSEMNVSTLELGDSALYLCASSQRRGTGAPNYGYTFGSGTRLTVV.

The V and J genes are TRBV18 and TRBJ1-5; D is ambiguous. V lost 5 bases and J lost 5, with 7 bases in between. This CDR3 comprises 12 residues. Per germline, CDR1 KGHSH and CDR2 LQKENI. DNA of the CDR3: TGTGCCAGCTCAGAGGTGGATCAGCCCCAGCATTTT. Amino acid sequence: CASSEVDQPQHF.

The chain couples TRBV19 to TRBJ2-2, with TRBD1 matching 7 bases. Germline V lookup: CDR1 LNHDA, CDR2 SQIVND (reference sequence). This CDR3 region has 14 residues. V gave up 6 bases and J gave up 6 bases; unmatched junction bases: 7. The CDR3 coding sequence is TGTGCCAGTAGGGGGCAGGGGGACGCCGGGGAGCTGTTTTTT. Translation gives CASRGQGDAGELFF.

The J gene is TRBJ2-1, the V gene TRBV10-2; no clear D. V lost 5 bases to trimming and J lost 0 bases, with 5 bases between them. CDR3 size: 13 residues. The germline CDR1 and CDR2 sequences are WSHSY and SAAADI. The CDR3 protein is CASSTVSYNEQFF. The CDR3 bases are TGCGCCAGCAGTACTGTCTCCTACAATGAGCAGTTCTTC.

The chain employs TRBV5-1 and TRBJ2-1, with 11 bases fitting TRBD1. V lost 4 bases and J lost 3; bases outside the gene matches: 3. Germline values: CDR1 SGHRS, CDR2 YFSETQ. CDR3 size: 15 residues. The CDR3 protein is CASSAGQGDYNEQFF. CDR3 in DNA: TGCGCCAGCAGCGCGGGACAGGGGGACTACAATGAGCAGTTCTTC.

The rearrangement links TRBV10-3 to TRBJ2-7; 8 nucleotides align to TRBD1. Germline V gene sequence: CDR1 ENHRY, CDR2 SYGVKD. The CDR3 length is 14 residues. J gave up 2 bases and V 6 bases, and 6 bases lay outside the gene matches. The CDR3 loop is CAISQTGATYEQYF. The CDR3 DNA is TGTGCCATCAGCCAGACAGGGGCCACCTACGAGCAGTACTTC.

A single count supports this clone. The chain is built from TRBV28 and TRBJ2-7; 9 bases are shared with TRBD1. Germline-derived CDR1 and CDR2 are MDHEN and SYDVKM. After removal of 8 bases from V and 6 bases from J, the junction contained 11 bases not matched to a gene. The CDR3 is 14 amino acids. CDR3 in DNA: TGTGCCAGCGGGGGGGACAGGGCTAACGGCGAGCAGTACTTC. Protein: CASGGDRANGEQYF.

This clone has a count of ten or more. CDR3 in DNA: TGTGCCAGCAGCCTTATGTCCAAGCGACCCCAGCATTTT. It yields the protein CASSLMSKRPQHF. The gene calls are TRBV28 and TRBJ1-5; D uncertain. There are 13 residues in the CDR3. Per germline, CDR1 MDHEN and CDR2 SYDVKM. V was clipped by 6 bases and J by 10 bases, with 16 bases between them.

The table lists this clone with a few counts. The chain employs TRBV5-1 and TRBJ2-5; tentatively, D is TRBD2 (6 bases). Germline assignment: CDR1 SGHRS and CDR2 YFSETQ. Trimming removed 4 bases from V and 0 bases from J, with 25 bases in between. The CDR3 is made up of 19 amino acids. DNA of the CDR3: TGCGCCAGCAGCCATGGAGTTTGGGGGGTTGAAGGGTACCAAGAGACCCAGTACTTC. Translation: CASSHGVWGVEGYQETQYF.

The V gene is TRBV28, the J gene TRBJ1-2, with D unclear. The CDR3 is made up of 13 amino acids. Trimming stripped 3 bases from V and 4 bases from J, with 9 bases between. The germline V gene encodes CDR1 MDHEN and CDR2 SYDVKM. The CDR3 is CASSFSRLYGYTF. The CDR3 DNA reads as TGTGCCAGCAGTTTCTCGCGGCTCTATGGCTACACCTTC.

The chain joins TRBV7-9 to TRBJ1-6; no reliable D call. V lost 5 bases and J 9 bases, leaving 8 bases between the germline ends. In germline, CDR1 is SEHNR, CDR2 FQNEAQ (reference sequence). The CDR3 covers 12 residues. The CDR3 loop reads CASSPSSSPLHF. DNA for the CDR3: TGTGCCAGCAGCCCGAGTTCTTCACCCCTCCACTTT.

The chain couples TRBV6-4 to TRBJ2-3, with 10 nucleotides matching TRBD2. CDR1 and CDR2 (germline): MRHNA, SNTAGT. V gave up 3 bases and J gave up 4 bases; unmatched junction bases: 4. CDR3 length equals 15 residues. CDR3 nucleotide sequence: TGTGCCAGCAGTGATGCAGCGGGAGGGGCAGATACGCAGTATTTT. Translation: CASSDAAGGADTQYF.

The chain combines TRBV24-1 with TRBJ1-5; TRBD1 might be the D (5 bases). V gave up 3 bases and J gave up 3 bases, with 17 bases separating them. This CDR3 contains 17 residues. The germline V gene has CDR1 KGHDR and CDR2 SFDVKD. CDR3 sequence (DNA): TGTGCCACCAGTGATACGCGACGGCGGGGACTCAATCAGCCCCAGCATTTT. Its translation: CATSDTRRRGLNQPQHF.

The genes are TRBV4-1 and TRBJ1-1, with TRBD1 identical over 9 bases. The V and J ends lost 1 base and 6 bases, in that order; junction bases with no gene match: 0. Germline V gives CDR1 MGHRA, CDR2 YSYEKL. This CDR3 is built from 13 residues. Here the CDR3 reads CASSQGQGAEAFF. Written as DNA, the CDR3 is TGCGCCAGCAGCCAAGGACAGGGGGCTGAAGCTTTCTTT.

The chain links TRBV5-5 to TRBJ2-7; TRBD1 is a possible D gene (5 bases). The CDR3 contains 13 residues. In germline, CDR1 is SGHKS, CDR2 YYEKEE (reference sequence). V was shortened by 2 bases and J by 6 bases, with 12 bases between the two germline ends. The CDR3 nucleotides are TGTGCCAGCAGCTTTCAGGGTCTGTTCGAGCAGTACTTC. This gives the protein CASSFQGLFEQYF.

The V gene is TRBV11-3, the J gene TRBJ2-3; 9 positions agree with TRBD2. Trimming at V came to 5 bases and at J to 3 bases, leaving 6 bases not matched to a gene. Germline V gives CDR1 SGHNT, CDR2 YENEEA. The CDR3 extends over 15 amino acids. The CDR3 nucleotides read TGTGCCAGCAGCCCCTTAGCGGGAGCGACAGATACGCAGTATTTT. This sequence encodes CASSPLAGATDTQYF.

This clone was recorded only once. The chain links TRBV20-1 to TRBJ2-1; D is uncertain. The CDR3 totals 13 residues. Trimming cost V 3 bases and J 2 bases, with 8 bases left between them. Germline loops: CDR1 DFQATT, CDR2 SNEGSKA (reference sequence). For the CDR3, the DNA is TGCAGTGCTAGTCGGTTGACCTACAATGAGCAGTTCTTC. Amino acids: CSASRLTYNEQFF.

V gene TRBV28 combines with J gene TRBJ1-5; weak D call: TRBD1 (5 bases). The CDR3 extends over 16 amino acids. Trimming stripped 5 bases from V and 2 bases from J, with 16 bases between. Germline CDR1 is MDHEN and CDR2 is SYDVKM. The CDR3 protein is CASSQGVVWGNQPQHF. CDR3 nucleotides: TGTGCCAGCAGTCAGGGTGTGGTATGGGGCAATCAGCCCCAGCATTTT.

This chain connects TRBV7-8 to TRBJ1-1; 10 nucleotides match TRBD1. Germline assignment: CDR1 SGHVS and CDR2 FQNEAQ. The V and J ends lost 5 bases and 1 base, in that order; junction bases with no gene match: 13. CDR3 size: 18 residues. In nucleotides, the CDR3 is TGTGCCAGCAGCGCAGACAGGGGGCGAATAGAGCCGAACACTGAAGCTTTCTTT. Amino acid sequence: CASSADRGRIEPNTEAFF.

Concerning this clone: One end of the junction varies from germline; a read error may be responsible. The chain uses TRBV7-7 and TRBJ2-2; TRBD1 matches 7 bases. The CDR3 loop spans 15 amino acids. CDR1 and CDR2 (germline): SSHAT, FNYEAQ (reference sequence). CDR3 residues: CASSLDRTNTGELFF. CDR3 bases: TGTGCTAGCAGCTTGGACAGGACGAACACCGGGGAGCTGTTTTTT. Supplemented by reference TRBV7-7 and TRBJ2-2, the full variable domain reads GAGVSQSPRYKVTKRGQDVTLRCDPISSHATLYWYQQALGQGPEFLTYFNYEAQPDKSGLPSDRFSAERPEGSISTLTIQRTEQRDSAMYRCASSLDRTNTGELFFGEGSRLTVL.

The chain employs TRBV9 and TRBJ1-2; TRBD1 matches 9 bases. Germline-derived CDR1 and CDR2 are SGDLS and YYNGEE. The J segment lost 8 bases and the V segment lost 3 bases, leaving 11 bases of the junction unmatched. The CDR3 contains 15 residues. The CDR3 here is CASSAPSTGGKGYTF. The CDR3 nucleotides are TGTGCCAGCAGCGCCCCCTCGACAGGGGGGAAAGGCTACACCTTC. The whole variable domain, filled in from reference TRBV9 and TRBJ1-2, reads DSGVTQTPKHLITATGQRVTLRCSPRSGDLSVYWYQQSLDQGLQFLIQYYNGEERAKGNILERFSAQQFPDLHSELNLSSLELGDSALYFCASSAPSTGGKGYTFGSGTRLTVV.